These 18 T cell receptor beta chains were all obtained from the same sample, sequenced in a study of chemoradiotherapy in HPV16-positive cancers. TCRdb's table, derived via immunoSEQ multiplex PCR, lists solely in-frame clones and lacks some. Of fewer than 40,000 clones in the sample, about 91% were seen once. Material: blood, obtained from a patient who underwent chemoradiotherapy. Source of these receptors: a human donor with HPV-associated anogenital cancer.

The chain has TRBV10-2 and TRBJ1-1; D is unresolved. This CDR3 has 14 amino acids. In germline, CDR1 is WSHSY, CDR2 SAAADI. Between the trimmed V and J ends, which lost 8 bases and 0 bases, there was a span of 13 bases. The DNA of the CDR3 is TGCGCCAGCTTGGCGAGCACCTTGAACACTGAAGCTTTCTTT. Translated: CASLASTLNTEAFF.

The rearrangement uses TRBV28 and TRBJ1-2; the match to TRBD1 covers 8 bases. Per germline, CDR1 MDHEN and CDR2 SYDVKM. The CDR3 is 13 residues long. J gave up 4 bases and V 10 bases, and 8 bases lay outside the gene matches. The DNA of the CDR3 is TGTGCCATCTCGGGGGACAGGCCCTATGGCTACACCTTC. Residues: CAISGDRPYGYTF.

The CDR3 coding sequence is TGTGCCAGCAGCCAAGGGATGGGCAATCAGCCCCAGCATTTT. This sequence encodes CASSQGMGNQPQHF. The V gene is TRBV7-2, the J gene TRBJ1-5; D is uncertain. The germline V gene encodes CDR1 SGHTA and CDR2 FQGNSA. Trimming took off 5 bases at V and 2 bases at J, with 10 bases between the two ends. This CDR3 is built from 14 residues.

This chain joins TRBV27 and TRBJ1-1; 9 positions agree with TRBD1. The trim removed 6 bases at V and 4 bases at J, leaving 3 bases unmatched. Germline CDR1 and CDR2: MNHEY and SMNVEV (reference sequence). The CDR3 totals 13 residues. CDR3: CASRQGAGTEAFF. The CDR3 DNA follows: TGTGCCAGCAGACAGGGGGCCGGCACTGAAGCTTTCTTT.

This rearrangement joins TRBV4-1 to TRBJ1-6; D remains ambiguous. Germline V gene lookup returns CDR1 MGHRA and CDR2 YSYEKL. This CDR3 is built from 11 residues. V dropped 3 bases and J dropped 11 bases, with 5 bases sitting between them. DNA for the CDR3: TGCGCCAGCAGCCATTTGCCACCCCTCCACTTT. Protein product: CASSHLPPLHF.

The CDR3: CASSISAGQQETQYF. DNA for the CDR3: TGTGCCAGTAGTATCTCGGCAGGGCAACAAGAGACCCAGTACTTC. The chain uses TRBV19 and TRBJ2-5, with a possible D match to TRBD1 (5 bases). V lost 3 bases and J lost 2, with 13 bases in between. The CDR3 loop spans 15 amino acids. Germline V gives CDR1 LNHDA, CDR2 SQIVND (reference sequence).

The chain employs TRBV15 and TRBJ2-7, with D perhaps TRBD2 (5 bases). The V end was cut by 1 base, the J end by 1 base, with 14 bases between. The length of the CDR3 is 16 residues. Germline V gene lookup returns CDR1 LNHNV and CDR2 YYDKDF (reference sequence). CDR3 in amino acids: CATSRVIGDRSYEQYF. The CDR3 DNA follows: TGTGCCACCAGCAGAGTGATCGGGGATAGGTCCTACGAGCAGTACTTC.

This chain joins TRBV19 and TRBJ1-5; D may be TRBD1 (6 bases). Between the trimmed V and J ends, which lost 5 bases and 6 bases, there was a span of 17 bases. The germline V gene encodes CDR1 LNHDA and CDR2 SQIVND (reference sequence). The CDR3 has 15 amino acids. CDR3 in DNA: TGTGCCAGTAGTCTACAGGGCTCGTTCGGTCAGCCCCAGCATTTT. Protein: CASSLQGSFGQPQHF.

This chain links TRBV19 with TRBJ2-2; D is perhaps TRBD1 (6 bases). Germline V CDR1 and CDR2: LNHDA, SQIVND (reference sequence). The CDR3 contains 15 residues. The V gene lost 5 bases and the J gene lost 6 bases, with 16 bases spanning the gap. The CDR3 reads CASSLVGASAGELFF. The DNA of the CDR3 is TGTGCCAGTAGTCTCGTGGGGGCATCGGCCGGGGAGCTGTTTTTT.

The rearrangement uses TRBV4-1 and TRBJ2-1; 11 nucleotides line up with TRBD2. Germline V gene lookup returns CDR1 MGHRA and CDR2 YSYEKL. J was trimmed by 7 bases and V by 4 bases; bases with no gene match: 6. The CDR3 spans 15 residues. The CDR3 DNA follows: TGCGCCAGCAGCCTCGGGACTAGCGGCCGAAATGAGCAGTTCTTC. Amino acids: CASSLGTSGRNEQFF.

As to this clone: This same CDR3 is encoded by further DNA sequences in the sample. The gene calls are TRBV6-1 and TRBJ2-2, with a weak D call TRBD1 (5 bases). CDR3 length equals 13 residues. V was trimmed by 2 bases and J by 4 bases, leaving 5 bases between them. Germline V CDR1 and CDR2: MNHNS, SASEGT. This chain's CDR3 is CASSEQGTGELFF. As DNA, the CDR3 is TGTGCCAGCAGTGAACAGGGCACCGGGGAGCTGTTTTTT.

The V gene is TRBV10-2, the J gene TRBJ2-1; D unresolved. V was shortened by 9 bases and J by 8 bases, with 8 bases between the two germline ends. The CDR3 is 10 residues long. CDR1 and CDR2 from the germline V gene are WSHSY and SAAADI. The CDR3 protein is CARSCYEQFF. In DNA, the CDR3 is TGCGCCAGAAGTTGTTATGAGCAGTTCTTC.

This chain links TRBV7-9 with TRBJ2-7, with 10 bases fitting TRBD2. V was pared by 4 bases and J by 2 bases, with 5 bases of the junction left unmatched. CDR3 length equals 15 residues. The germline CDR1 and CDR2 sequences are SEHNR and FQNEAQ (reference sequence). CDR3 DNA: TGTGCCAGCAGCTCATTAGCGGGAGGCGCCTACGAGCAGTACTTC. Translating gives CASSSLAGGAYEQYF.

The gene calls are TRBV23-1 and TRBJ2-2; tentatively, D is TRBD2 (6 bases). TRBV23-1 is an ORF for which the function is uncertain. V was cut by 2 bases and J by 6 bases, with 22 bases left in between. This CDR3 is built from 18 residues. DNA of the CDR3: TGCGCCAGCAGTCAAGGGGGTGGGCAGGGAGGTGGATCCGGGGAGCTGTTTTTT. Protein sequence: CASSQGGGQGGGSGELFF.

About this clone itself: Other DNA sequences in the same sample also yield this CDR3. The J gene is TRBJ2-5, the V gene TRBV18; D call uncertain. Germline loops: CDR1 KGHSH, CDR2 LQKENI. The V end lost 6 bases, the J end lost 7 bases, and 12 bases lay between the germline ends. There are 12 residues in the CDR3. The CDR3 region is CASSLGLGTQYF. In nucleotides, the CDR3 is TGTGCCAGCTCCCTCGGTCTTGGGACCCAGTACTTC.

V usage is TRBV12-2 and J usage is TRBJ1-6; the table's D call of TRBD1 was not tested on the DNA. TRBV12-2 is a recognized pseudogene. The CDR3 consists of 19 residues. The CDR3 coding sequence is TGTGCAAGTCGCTTAGTCAGTTCGAGGTGGGGGCCAAGGAATTCACCCCTCCACTTT. Its protein product is CASRLVSSRWGPRNSPLHF.

The rearrangement joins TRBV2 to TRBJ2-1; D is unresolved. There are 11 residues in the CDR3. CDR1 is SNHLY, CDR2 FYNNEI, per germline. V was clipped by 6 bases and J by 12 bases, with 12 bases between them. The DNA of the CDR3 is TGTGCCAGCAGCCCACGCCTGGGGCAGTTCTTC. Translation: CASSPRLGQFF.

The V gene is TRBV15, the J gene TRBJ2-7, with TRBD1 identical over 7 bases. The CDR3 consists of 14 residues. The J segment lost 3 bases and the V segment lost 1 base, leaving 3 bases of the junction unmatched. CDR1 and CDR2 from the germline V gene are LNHNV and YYDKDF (reference sequence). The chain's CDR3 is CATSRAPGGYEQYF. The CDR3 DNA reads as TGTGCCACCAGCAGAGCCCCAGGGGGCTACGAGCAGTACTTC.